This TCR beta chain derives from a study of T cell responses to AZD1222 COVID-19 vaccine. The repertoire was sequenced with immunoSEQ multiplex PCR; TCRdb's copy has only in-frame clones and lacks some. The sample has 110,000 to 150,000 clones, just over 90% seen once. V was pared by 5 bases and J by 4 bases, with 17 bases between. The CDR3 runs to 15 residues. Germline CDR1 is PRHDT and CDR2 is FYEKMQ (reference sequence). The clonotype comes from an adult who received the AZD1222 COVID-19 vaccine. Sequencing was performed on peripheral blood, taken 28 days after the second AZD1222 dose. The chain joins TRBV13 to TRBJ1-2, with D possibly being TRBD1 (5 bases). CDR3 in DNA: TGTGCCAGCAGCGCCCGAGAGACAGCGATCTATGGCTACACCTTC. Translation: CASSARETAIYGYTF.